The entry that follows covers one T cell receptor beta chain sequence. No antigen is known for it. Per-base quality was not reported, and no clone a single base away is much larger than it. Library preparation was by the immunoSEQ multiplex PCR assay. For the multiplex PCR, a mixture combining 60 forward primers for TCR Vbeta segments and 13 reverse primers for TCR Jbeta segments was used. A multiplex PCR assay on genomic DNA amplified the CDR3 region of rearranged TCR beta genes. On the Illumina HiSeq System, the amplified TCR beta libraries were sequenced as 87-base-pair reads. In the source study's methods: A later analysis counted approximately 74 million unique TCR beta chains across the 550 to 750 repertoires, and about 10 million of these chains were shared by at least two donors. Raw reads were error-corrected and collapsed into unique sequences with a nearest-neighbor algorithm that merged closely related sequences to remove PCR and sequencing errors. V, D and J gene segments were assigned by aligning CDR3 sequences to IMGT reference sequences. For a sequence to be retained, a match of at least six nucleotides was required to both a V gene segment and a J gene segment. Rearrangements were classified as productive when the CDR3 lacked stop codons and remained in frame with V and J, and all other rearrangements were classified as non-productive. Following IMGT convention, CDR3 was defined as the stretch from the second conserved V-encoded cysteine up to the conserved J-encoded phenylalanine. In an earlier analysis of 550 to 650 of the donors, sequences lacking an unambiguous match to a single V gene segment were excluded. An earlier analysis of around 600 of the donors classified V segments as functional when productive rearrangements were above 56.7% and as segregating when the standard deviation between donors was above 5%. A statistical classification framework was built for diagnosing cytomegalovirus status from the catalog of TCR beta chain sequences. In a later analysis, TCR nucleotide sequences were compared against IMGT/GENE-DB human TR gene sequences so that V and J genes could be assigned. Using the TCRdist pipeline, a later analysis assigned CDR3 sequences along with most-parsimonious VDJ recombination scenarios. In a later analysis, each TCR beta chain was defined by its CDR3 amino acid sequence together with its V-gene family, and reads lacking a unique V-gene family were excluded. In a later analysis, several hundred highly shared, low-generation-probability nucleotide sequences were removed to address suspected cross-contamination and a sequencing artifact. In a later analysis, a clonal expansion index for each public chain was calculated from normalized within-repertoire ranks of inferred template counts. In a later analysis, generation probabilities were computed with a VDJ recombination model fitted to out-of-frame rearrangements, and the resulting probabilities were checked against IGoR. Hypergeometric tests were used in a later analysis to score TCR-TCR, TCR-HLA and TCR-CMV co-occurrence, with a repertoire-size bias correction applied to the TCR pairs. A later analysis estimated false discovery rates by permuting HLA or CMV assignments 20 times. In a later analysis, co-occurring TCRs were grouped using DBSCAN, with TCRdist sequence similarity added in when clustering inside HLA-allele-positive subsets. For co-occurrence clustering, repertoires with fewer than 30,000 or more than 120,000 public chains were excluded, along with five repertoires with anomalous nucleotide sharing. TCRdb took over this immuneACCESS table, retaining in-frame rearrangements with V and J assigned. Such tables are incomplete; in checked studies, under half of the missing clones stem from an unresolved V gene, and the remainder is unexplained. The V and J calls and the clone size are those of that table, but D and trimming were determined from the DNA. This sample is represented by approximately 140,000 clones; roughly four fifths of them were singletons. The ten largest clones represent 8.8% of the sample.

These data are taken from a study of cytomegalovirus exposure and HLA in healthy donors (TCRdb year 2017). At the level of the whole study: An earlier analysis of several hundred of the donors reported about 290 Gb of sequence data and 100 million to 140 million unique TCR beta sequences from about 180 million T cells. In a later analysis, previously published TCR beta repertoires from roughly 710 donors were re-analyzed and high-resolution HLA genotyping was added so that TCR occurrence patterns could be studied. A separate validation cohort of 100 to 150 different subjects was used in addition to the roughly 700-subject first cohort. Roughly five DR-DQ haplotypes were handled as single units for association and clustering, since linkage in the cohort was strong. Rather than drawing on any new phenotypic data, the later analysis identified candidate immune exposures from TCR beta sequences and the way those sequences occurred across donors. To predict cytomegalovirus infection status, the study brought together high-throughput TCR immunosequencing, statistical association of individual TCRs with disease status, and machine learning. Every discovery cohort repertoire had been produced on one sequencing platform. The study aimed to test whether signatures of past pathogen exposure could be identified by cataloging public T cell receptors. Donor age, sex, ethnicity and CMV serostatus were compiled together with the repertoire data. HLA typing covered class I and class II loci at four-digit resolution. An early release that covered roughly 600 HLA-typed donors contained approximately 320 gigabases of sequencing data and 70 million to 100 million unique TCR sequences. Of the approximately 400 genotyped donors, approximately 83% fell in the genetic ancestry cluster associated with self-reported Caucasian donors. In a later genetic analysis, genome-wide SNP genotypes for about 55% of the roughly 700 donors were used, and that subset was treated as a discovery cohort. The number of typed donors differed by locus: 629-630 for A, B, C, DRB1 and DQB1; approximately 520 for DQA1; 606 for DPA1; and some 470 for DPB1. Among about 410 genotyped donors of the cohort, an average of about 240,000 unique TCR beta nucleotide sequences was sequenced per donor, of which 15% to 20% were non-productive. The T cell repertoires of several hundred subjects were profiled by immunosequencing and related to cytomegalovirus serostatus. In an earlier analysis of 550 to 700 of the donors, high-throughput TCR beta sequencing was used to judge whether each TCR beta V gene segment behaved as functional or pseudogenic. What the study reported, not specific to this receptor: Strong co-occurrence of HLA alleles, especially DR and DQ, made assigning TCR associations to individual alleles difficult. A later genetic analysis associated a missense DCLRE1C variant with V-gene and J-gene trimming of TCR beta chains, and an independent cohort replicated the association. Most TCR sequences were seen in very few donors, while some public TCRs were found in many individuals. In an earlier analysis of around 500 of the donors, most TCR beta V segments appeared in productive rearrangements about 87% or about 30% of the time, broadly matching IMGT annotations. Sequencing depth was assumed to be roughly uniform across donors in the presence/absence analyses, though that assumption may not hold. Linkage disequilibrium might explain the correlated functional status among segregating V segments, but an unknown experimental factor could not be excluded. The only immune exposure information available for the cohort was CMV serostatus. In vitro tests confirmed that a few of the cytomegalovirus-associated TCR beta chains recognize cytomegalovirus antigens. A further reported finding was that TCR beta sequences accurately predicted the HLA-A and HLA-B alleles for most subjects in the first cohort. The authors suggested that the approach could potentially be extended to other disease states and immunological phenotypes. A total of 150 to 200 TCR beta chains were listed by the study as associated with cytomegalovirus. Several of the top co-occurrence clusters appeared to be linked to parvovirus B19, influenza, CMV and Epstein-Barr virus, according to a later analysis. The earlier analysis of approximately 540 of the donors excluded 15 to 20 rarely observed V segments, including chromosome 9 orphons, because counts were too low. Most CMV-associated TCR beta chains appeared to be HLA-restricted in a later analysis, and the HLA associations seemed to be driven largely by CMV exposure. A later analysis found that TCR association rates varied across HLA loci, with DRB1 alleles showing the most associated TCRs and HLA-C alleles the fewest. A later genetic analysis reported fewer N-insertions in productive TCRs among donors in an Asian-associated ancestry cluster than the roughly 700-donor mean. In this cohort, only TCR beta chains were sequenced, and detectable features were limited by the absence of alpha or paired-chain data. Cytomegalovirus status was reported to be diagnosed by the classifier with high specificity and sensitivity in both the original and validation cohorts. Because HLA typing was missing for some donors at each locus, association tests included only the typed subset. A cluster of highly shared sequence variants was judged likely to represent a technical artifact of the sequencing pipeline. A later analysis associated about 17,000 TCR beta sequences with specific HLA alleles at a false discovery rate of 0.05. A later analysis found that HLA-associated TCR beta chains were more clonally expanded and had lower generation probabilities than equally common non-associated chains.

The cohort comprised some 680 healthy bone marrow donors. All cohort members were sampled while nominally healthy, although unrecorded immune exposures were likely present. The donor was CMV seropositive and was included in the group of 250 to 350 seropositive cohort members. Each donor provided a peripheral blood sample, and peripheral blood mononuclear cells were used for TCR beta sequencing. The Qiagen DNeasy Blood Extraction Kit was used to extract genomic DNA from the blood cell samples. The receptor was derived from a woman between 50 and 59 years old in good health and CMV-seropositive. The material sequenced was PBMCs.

The CDR3: CASSVTRLDEQFF. The DNA sequence is as follows: TGTGCCAGCAGTGTTACTAGGCTTGATGAGCAGTTCTTC. The chain was built from TRBV2 and TRBJ2-1; a tentative D match to TRBD2 spans 5 bases. The CDR3, from cysteine to phenylalanine, totals 13 residues. Only the CDR3 portion is preserved as DNA: 39 bases, with reading frame beginning at the first base. Sequences SNHLY (CDR1) and FYNNEI (CDR2) are obtained from the germline V gene. V gives up 4 bases and J gives up 8 bases, and the segment between their germline ends measures 12 bases.